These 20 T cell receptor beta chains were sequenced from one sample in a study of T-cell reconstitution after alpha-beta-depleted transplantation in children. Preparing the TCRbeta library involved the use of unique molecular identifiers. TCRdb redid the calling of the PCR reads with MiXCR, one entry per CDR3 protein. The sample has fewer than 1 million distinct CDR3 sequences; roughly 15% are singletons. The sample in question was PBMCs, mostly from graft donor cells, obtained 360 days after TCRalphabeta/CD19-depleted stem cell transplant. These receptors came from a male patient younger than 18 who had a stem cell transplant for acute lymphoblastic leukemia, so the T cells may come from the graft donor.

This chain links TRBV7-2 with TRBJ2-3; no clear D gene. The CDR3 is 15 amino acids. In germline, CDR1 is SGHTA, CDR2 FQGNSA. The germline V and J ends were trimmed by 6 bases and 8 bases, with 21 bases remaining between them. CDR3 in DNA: TGTGCCAGCAGTCCGAGTGGTACCTTACAACGTACGCAGTATTTT. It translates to CASSPSGTLQRTQYF.

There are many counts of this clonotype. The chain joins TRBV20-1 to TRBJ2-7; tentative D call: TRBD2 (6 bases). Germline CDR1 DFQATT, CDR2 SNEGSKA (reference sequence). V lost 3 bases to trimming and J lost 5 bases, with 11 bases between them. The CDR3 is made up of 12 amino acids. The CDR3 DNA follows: TGCAGTGCTAGTTTAACTAGCCACGAGCAGTACTTC. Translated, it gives CSASLTSHEQYF.

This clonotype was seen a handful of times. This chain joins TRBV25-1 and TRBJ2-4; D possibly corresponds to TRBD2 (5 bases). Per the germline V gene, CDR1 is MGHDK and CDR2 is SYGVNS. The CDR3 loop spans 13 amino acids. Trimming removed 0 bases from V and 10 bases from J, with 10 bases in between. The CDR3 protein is CASSEYTRRIQYF. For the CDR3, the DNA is TGTGCCAGCAGTGAATATACGAGGAGGATTCAGTACTTC.

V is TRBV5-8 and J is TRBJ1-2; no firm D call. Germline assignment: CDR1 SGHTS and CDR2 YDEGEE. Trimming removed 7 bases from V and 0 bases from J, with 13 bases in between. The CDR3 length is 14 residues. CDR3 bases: TGTGCCAGCCGGAGCATTGGTACTAACTATGGCTACACCTTC. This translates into CASRSIGTNYGYTF. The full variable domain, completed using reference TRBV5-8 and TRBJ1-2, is EAGVTQSPTHLIKTRGQQATLRCSPISGHTSVYWYQQALGLGLQFLLWYDEGEERNRGNFPPRFSGRQFPNYSSELNVNALELEDSALYLCASRSIGTNYGYTFGSGTRLTVV.

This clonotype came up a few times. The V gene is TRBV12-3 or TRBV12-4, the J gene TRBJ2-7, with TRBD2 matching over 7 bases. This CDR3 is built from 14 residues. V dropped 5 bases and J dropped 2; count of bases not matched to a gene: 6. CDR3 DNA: TGTGCCAGCAGTCCCGGGACTACCCCCTACGAGCAGTACTTC. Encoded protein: CASSPGTTPYEQYF.

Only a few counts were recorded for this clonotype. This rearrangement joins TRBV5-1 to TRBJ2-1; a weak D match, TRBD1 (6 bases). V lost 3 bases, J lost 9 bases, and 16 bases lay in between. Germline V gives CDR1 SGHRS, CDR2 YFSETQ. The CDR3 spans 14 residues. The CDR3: CASSSLGGEGEQFF. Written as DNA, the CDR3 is TGCGCCAGCAGCTCACTAGGGGGAGAAGGTGAGCAGTTCTTC.

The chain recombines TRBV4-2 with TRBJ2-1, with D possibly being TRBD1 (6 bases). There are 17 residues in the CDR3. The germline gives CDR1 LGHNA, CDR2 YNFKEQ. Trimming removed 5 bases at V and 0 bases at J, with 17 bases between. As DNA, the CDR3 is TGTGCCAGCAGCAGGTCTACAGGGATAAGCTCCTACAATGAGCAGTTCTTC. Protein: CASSRSTGISSYNEQFF.

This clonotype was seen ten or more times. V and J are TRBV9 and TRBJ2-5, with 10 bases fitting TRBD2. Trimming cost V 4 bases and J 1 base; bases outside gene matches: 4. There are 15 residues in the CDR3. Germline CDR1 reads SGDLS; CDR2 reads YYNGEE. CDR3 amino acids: CASSPTSGTQETQYF. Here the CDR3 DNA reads TGTGCCAGCAGCCCAACTAGCGGGACCCAAGAGACCCAGTACTTC.

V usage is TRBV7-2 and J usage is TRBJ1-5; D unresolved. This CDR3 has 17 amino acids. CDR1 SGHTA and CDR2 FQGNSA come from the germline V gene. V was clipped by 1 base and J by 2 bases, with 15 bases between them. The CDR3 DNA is TGTGCCAGCAGCTTAGTAGGGCCCCTGGTGGGCAATCAGCCCCAGCATTTT. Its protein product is CASSLVGPLVGNQPQHF.

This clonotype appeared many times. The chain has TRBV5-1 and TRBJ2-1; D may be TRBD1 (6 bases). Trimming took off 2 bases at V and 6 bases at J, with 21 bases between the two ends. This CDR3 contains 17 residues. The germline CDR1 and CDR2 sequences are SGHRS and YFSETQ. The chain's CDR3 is CASSLLGRGKTVNEQFF. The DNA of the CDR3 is TGCGCCAGCAGCTTACTTGGCAGGGGAAAAACCGTCAATGAGCAGTTCTTC.

CDR3: CASSTTSGGNNEQFF. Here the CDR3 DNA reads TGCGCCAGCAGCACAACTAGCGGGGGGAACAATGAGCAGTTCTTC. This chain uses TRBV5-1 with TRBJ2-1, with TRBD2 matching 12 bases. The CDR3 length is 15 residues. Germline CDR1 reads SGHRS; CDR2 reads YFSETQ. Unmatched junction bases numbered 4, after V lost 4 bases and J lost 5 bases.

CDR3 nucleotides: TGCAGCGTTCCATTCAACTATGGCTACACCTTC. This encodes CSVPFNYGYTF. The chain is built from TRBV29-1 and TRBJ1-2; D is unresolved. The germline V and J ends were trimmed by 5 bases and 2 bases, with 6 bases remaining between them. The CDR3 is made up of 11 amino acids. Germline CDR1 and CDR2: SQVTM and ANQGSEA.

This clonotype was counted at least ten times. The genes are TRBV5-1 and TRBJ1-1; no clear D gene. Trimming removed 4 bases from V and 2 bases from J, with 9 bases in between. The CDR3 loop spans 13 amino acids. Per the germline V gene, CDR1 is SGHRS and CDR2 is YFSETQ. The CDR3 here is CASSLASNTEAFF. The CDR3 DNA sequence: TGCGCCAGCAGCCTCGCCAGTAACACTGAAGCTTTCTTT.

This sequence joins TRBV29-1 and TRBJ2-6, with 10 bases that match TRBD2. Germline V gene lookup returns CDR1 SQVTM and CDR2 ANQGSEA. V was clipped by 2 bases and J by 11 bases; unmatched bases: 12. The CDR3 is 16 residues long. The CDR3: CSVESGTSAGGDVLTF. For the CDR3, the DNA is TGCAGCGTTGAATCCGGGACTAGCGCCGGGGGGGACGTCCTGACTTTC.

CDR3 in DNA: TGCAGTGCTATGGAGGGGGCGGGAGGCTACACCTTC. Its translation is CSAMEGAGGYTF. This chain joins TRBV20-1 and TRBJ1-2; 7 bases line up with TRBD1. The length of the CDR3 is 12 residues. Germline CDR1 and CDR2: DFQATT and SNEGSKA (reference sequence). The trim removed 4 bases at V and 8 bases at J, leaving 7 bases unmatched.

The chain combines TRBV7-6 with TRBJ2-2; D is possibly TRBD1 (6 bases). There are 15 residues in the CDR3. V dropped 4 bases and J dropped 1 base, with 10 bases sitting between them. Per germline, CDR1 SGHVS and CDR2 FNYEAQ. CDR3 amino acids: CASSSRGQNTGELFF. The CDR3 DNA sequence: TGTGCCAGCAGCTCAAGGGGACAGAACACCGGGGAGCTGTTTTTT.

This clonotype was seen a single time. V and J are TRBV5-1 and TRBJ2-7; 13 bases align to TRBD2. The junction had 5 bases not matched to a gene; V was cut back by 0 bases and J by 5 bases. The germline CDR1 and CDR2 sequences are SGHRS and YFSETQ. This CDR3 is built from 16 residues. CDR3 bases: TGCGCCAGCAGCTTGGGGGGGACTAGCGGGAAGAACGAGCAGTACTTC. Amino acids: CASSLGGTSGKNEQYF. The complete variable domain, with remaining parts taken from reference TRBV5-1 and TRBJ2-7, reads KAGVTQTPRYLIKTRGQQVTLSCSPISGHRSVSWYQQTPGQGLQFLFEYFSETQRNKGNFPGRFSGRQFSNSRSEMNVSTLELGDSALYLCASSLGGTSGKNEQYFGPGTRLTVT.

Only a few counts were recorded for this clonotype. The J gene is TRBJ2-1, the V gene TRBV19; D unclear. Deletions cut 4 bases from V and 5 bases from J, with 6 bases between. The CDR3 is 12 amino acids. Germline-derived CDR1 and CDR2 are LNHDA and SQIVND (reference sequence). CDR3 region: CASSKVNNEQFF. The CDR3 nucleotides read TGTGCCAGTAGTAAGGTTAACAATGAGCAGTTCTTC.

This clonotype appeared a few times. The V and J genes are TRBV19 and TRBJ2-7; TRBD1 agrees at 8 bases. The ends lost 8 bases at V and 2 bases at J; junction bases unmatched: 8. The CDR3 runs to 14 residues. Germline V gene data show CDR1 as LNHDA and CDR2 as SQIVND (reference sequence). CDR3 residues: CASHTGGIPYEQYF. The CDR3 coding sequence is TGTGCCAGTCACACAGGGGGAATCCCCTACGAGCAGTACTTC.

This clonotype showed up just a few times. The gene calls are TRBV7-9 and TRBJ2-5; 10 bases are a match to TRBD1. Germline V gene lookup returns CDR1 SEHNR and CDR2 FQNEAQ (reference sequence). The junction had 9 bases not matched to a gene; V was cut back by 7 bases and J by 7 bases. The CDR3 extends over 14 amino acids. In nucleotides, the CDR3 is TGTGCCAGCACCGGGGACAGGGGTTTATGGACCCAGTACTTC. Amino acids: CASTGDRGLWTQYF.